This T cell receptor beta chain was retrieved from a study of blood T cell repertoires in COVID-19. Looking at the study overall: PBMCs, B-cell-depleted T cells, or T cells were the source of the cDNA or gDNA that made up the material.

The study drew participants aged roughly 18 to 95 years from some 23 US areas. Which cohort a participant joined came from the clinical history participants gave. In the original processing: Researchers report that nucleated cell counts were estimated from reference gene primer amplification. The data were produced by immunoSEQ multiplex PCR, yet TCRdb's version contains in-frame clones alone and is incomplete. That table furnishes V, J and clone size, whereas the DNA furnished D and trimming. The sample consists of approximately 200,000 clones, about 85% of them appearing once. This clone appeared many times. V lost 3 bases, J lost 4 bases, and 16 bases lay in between. The CDR3 is 15 amino acids. The germline V gene has CDR1 SGHNT and CDR2 YYREEE (reference sequence).

This TCR derives from a man aged 30 to 39 who had recovered from COVID-19. This chain connects TRBV5-4 to TRBJ1-2; possibly TRBD1 for D (6 bases). Sequenced: PBMCs or T cells enriched from blood (not recorded which). CDR3 residues: CASSSSGGLVYGYTF. The DNA for the CDR3 is TGTGCCAGCAGCTCCTCGGGGGGGCTCGTCTATGGCTACACCTTC.